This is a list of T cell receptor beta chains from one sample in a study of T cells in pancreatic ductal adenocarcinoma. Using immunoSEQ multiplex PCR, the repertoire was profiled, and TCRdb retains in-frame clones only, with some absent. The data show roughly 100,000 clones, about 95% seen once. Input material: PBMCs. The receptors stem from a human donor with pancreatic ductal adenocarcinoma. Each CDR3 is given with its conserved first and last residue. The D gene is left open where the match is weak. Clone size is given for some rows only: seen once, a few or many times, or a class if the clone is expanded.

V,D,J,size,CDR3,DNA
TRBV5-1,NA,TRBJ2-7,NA,CASSPGQAGYEQYF,TGCGCCAGCAGCCCAGGACAGGCGGGGTACGAGCAGTACTTC
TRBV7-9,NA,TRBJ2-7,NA,CASSLEQSYEQYF,TGTGCCAGCAGCTTAGAACAATCCTACGAGCAGTACTTC
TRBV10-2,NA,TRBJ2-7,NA,CASSDRVYEQYF,TGCGCCAGCAGTGACAGGGTGTACGAGCAGTACTTC
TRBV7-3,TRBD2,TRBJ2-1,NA,CASSVSRDYSEQFF,TGTGCCAGCAGCGTCTCCCGGGACTACTCTGAGCAGTTCTTC
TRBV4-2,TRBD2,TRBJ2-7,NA,CASSQVLAGDGGTYEQYF,TGTGCCAGCAGCCAAGTTTTAGCGGGAGACGGAGGGACCTACGAGCAGTACTTC
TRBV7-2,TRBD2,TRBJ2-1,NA,CASSSAPGLGGGEQFF,TGTGCCAGCAGCTCCGCCCCGGGACTAGGAGGGGGTGAGCAGTTCTTC
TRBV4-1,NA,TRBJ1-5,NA,CASSQEGRGAGNQPQHF,TGCGCCAGCAGCCAAGAGGGGAGGGGCGCGGGCAATCAGCCCCAGCATTTT
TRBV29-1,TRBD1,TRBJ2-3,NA,CSVAGQGADTQYF,TGCAGCGTTGCGGGACAGGGCGCAGATACGCAGTATTTT
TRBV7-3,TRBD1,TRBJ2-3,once,CASSQTGGRTDTQYF,TGTGCCAGCAGCCAAACAGGGGGCAGAACAGATACGCAGTATTTT
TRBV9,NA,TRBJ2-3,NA,CASSARLAAGDTQYF,TGTGCCAGCAGCGCTCGGCTAGCCGCTGGAGATACGCAGTATTTT
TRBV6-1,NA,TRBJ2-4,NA,CASSDGNIQYF,TGTGCCAGCAGTGACGGAAACATTCAGTACTTC
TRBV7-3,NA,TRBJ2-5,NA,CASSLGRGFETQYF,TGTGCCAGCAGCTTAGGTAGAGGTTTCGAGACCCAGTACTTC
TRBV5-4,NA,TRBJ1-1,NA,CASSLGASNTEAFF,TGTGCCAGCAGCTTGGGGGCGTCGAACACTGAAGCTTTCTTT
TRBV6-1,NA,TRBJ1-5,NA,CASSEGRYNQPQHF,TGTGCCAGCAGTGAAGGGAGATATAATCAGCCCCAGCATTTT
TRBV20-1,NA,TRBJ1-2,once,CSAPKSDGYTF,TGCAGTGCTCCCAAGAGCGATGGCTACACCTTC
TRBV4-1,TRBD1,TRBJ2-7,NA,CASFGTGVYEQYF,TGCGCCAGCTTCGGGACAGGGGTCTACGAGCAGTACTTC
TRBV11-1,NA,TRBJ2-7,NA,CASSTGPAYEQYF,TGTGCCAGCAGCACAGGGCCTGCCTACGAGCAGTACTTC
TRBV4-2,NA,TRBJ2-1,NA,CASSQDGQDKQFF,TGTGCCAGCAGCCAAGATGGGCAGGATAAGCAGTTCTTC
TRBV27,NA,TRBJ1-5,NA,CASSREPDQPQHF,TGTGCCAGCAGCCGCGAACCGGATCAGCCCCAGCATTTT
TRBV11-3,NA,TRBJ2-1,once,CASSLDGPNEQFF,TGTGCCAGCAGCTTAGATGGGCCCAATGAGCAGTTCTTC
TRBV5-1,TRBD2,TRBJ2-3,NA,CASSLQGLATDTQYF,TGCGCCAGCAGCTTGCAAGGACTAGCCACAGATACGCAGTATTTT
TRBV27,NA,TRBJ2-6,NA,CASSLQGGANVLTF,TGTGCCAGCAGTTTACAGGGTGGGGCCAACGTCCTGACTTTC
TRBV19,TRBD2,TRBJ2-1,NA,CASSITSGHYNEQFF,TGTGCCAGTAGTATAACTAGCGGGCATTACAATGAGCAGTTCTTC
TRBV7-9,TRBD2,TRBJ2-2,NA,CASSGSVSGSSPGELFF,TGTGCCAGCAGCGGTTCTGTTAGCGGGAGTTCCCCCGGGGAGCTGTTTTTT
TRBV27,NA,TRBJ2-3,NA,CASGHREDTQYF,TGTGCCAGCGGACACCGAGAAGATACGCAGTATTTT
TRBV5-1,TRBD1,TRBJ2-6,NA,CASSTGQGEANVLTF,TGCGCCAGCAGCACCGGACAGGGGGAGGCCAACGTCCTGACTTTC
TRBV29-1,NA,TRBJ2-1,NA,CRFSLLYNEQFF,TGCCGCTTTAGTCTCCTCTACAATGAGCAGTTCTTC
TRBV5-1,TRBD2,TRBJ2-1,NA,CASGRETSPYNEQFF,TGCGCCAGCGGGAGGGAGACTAGCCCCTACAATGAGCAGTTCTTC
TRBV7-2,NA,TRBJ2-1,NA,CASRPRALAYNEQFF,TGTGCCAGCAGGCCTAGAGCTTTGGCCTACAATGAGCAGTTCTTC
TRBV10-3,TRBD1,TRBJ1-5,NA,CAISGSGQGARPQHF,TGTGCCATCAGTGGGTCCGGACAGGGGGCTCGGCCCCAGCATTTT
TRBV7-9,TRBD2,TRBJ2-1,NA,CASRRRLAGVSGEQFF,TGTGCCAGCCGAAGAAGACTAGCGGGAGTTTCGGGTGAGCAGTTCTTC
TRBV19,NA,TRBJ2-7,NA,CASSHQFPYEQYF,TGTGCCAGTAGTCACCAGTTCCCCTACGAGCAGTACTTC
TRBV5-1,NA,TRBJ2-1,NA,CASSLGAGGRASFF,TGCGCCAGCAGCTTGGGGGCGGGTGGCCGAGCGTCGTTCTTC
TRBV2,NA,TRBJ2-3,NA,CASSARFRDTQYF,TGTGCCAGCAGTGCCAGATTCAGGGATACGCAGTATTTT
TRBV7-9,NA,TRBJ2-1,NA,CASSGKRRVSYNEQFF,TGTGCCAGCAGCGGAAAGCGGAGGGTCTCCTACAATGAGCAGTTCTTC
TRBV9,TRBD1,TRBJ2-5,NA,CASSVAPDRLPSQETQYF,TGTGCCAGCAGCGTAGCCCCGGACAGGCTCCCCTCCCAAGAGACCCAGTACTTC
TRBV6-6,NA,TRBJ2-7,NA,CASSPGPGGYEQYF,TGTGCCAGCAGCCCCGGGCCCGGGGGCTACGAGCAGTACTTC
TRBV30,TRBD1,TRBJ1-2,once,CAWTGTGPYGYTF,TGTGCCTGGACCGGGACAGGGCCCTATGGCTACACCTTC
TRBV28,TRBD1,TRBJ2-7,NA,CASSVQGLAWYF,TGTGCCAGCAGTGTACAGGGGCTCGCCTGGTACTTC
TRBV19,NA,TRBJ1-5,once,CASSLSGVNDQPQHF,TGTGCCAGTAGCCTCTCGGGGGTTAACGATCAGCCCCAGCATTTT
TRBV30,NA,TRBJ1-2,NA,CAWRGASLRNYGYTF,TGTGCCTGGAGAGGGGCCAGTCTTCGTAACTATGGCTACACCTTC
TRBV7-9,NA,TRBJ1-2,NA,CASSSDSPPVSYTF,TGTGCCAGCAGCTCGGACAGCCCGCCCGTTAGCTACACCTTC
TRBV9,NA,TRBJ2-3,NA,CASSVAPQGANHDTQYF,TGTGCCAGCAGCGTAGCACCACAGGGAGCTAACCATGATACGCAGTATTTT
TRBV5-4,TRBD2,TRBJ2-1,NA,CASSSQTSNPFF,TGTGCCAGCAGCTCACAGACTAGCAATCCGTTCTTC
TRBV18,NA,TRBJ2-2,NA,CASSPMSGSELFF,TGTGCCAGCTCACCAATGTCGGGGTCGGAGCTGTTTTTT
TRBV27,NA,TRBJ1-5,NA,CASSSRREGNQPQHF,TGTGCCAGCAGTTCCCGCCGGGAGGGGAATCAGCCCCAGCATTTT
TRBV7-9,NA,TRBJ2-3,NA,CASRSEPIAPLREFTQYF,TGTGCCAGCCGATCCGAGCCAATCGCCCCCCTTCGAGAATTTACGCAGTATTTT
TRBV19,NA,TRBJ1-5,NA,CASRVRENLNQPQHF,TGTGCCAGCAGGGTGCGGGAGAACCTCAATCAGCCCCAGCATTTT